This T cell receptor beta chain was recorded in a study of identical twins. Regarding the study as a whole: Cord blood's abundant beta clonotypes had fewer insertions, unlike memory repertoires. Monozygotic twins shared more out-of-frame TCR alpha than recombination models predicted.

TCRdb re-called the 5' RACE reads through MiXCR, storing one row per CDR3 protein. The sample carries approximately 530,000 distinct CDR3 sequences, 20% to 25% recorded once. Germline V gene data show CDR1 as MGHDK and CDR2 as SYGVNS. CDR3 size: 11 residues. V dropped 0 bases and J dropped 4 bases, with 0 bases sitting between them. Regarding this clonotype: Its antigen is as yet unknown.

These records were also assigned to another study, of yellow fever vaccine responses in identical twins.

The sequenced sample was CD4+ T cells sorted from blood. The V gene is TRBV25-1, the J gene TRBJ1-1; D is uncertain. This receptor was taken from a woman between 18 and 29 years old in good health. The CDR3 DNA reads TGTGCCAGCAGTGAATACACTGAAGCTTTCTTT. Its translation is CASSEYTEAFF.